This T cell receptor (beta chain) was recorded in a study of cytomegalovirus exposure and HLA in healthy donors. Study results and caveats: Previously analyzed data showed that most TCR beta V segments were productive at a frequency of about 87% or about 30%. Donor immune exposure was known only as CMV serostatus.

Points on this clone: Its antigen is as yet unknown.

The study ran its PCR with 60 Vbeta and 13 Jbeta primers. Only in-frame clones appear in the TCRdb table, and some are missing; sequencing was by immunoSEQ multiplex PCR. Here the sample spans 150,000 to 200,000 clones, 70% to 85% being singletons. This CDR3 is built from 16 residues. Germline assignment: CDR1 LGHNA and CDR2 YSLEER. V lost 0 bases, J lost 0 bases, and 9 bases lay in between. This TCR was recovered from a human donor in good health. The sequenced sample was PBMCs. V is TRBV4-3 and J is TRBJ1-5, with D perhaps TRBD1 (6 bases). The CDR3 reads CASSQERTDSNQPQHF. The CDR3 DNA reads as TGCGCCAGCAGCCAAGAGAGGACAGATAGCAATCAGCCCCAGCATTTT.